The 26 T cell receptor beta chains listed next were all sequenced from one sample in a study of metastatic and nonmetastatic thyroid tumors. TCRdb used MiXCR to call clones anew from the PCR reads. This table has over 30,000 clones, approximately 7.4% appearing once. There were no patients who had received any treatment before thyroid surgery. The specimen was blood. These receptors originate from a female donor with papillary thyroid cancer or a benign thyroid nodule (not recorded which). Some clones in this sample may be carry-over from other donors' samples.

The chain joins TRBV7-3 to TRBJ2-1; either TRBD1 or TRBD2 may supply D (5 bases each). Germline lookup yields CDR1 SGHTA and CDR2 FQGTGA. The CDR3 extends over 13 amino acids. Trimming took off 5 bases at V and 6 bases at J, with 11 bases between the two ends. For the CDR3, the DNA is TGTGCCAGCAGCCTAGGGACCAGCAATGAGCAGTTCTTC. Protein sequence: CASSLGTSNEQFF. Complete variable domain (other parts from reference TRBV7-3 and TRBJ2-1): GAGVSQTPSNKVTEKGKYVELRCDPISGHTALYWYRQSLGQGPEFLIYFQGTGAADDSGLPNDRFFAVRPEGSVSTLKIQRTERGDSAVYLCASSLGTSNEQFFGPGTRLTVL.

Concerning this clone itself: Being one base from a much bigger clone, this may be a read error. V gene TRBV4-3 combines with J gene TRBJ2-7, with a weak D call TRBD2 (6 bases). The CDR3 totals 14 residues. Trimming removed 3 bases at V and 3 bases at J, with 12 bases between. The germline V gene has CDR1 LGHNA and CDR2 YSLEER. The DNA for the CDR3 is TGCGCCAGCAGCCAGGCAGTGGGGGGCTACGAGCAGTACTTC. Its translation: CASSQAVGGYEQYF.

Points on this clone: Being one base from a much bigger clone, this may be a read error. Other DNA sequences within the sample encode an identical CDR3. The V gene is TRBV14, the J gene TRBJ1-3; no clear D gene. Per the germline V gene, CDR1 is SGHDN and CDR2 is FVKESK. This CDR3 contains 13 residues. Trimming left V 9 bases short and J 4 bases short, with 13 bases between. CDR3 nucleotides: TGTGCCAGTAGCTACGGACTGGGAAACACCATATATTTT. It codes for CASSYGLGNTIYF.

This clone was seen at least ten times. The genes are TRBV6-4 and TRBJ2-3, with D possibly being TRBD2 (6 bases). V was trimmed by 5 bases and J by 0 bases, leaving 24 bases between them. There are 19 residues in the CDR3. CDR1 is MRHNA, CDR2 SNTAGT, per germline. The CDR3 reads CASSSFRAAGGTSTDTQYF. CDR3 nucleotides: TGTGCCAGCAGTAGTTTCCGGGCCGCCGGGGGAACTAGCACAGATACGCAGTATTTT.

This clone was seen ten or more times. This chain uses TRBV19 with TRBJ2-5; 9 bases agree with TRBD1. The V and J ends lost 3 bases and 5 bases, in that order; junction bases with no gene match: 4. CDR3 length: 14 amino acids. CDR1 and CDR2 (germline): LNHDA, SQIVND (reference sequence). CDR3 bases: TGTGCCAGTAGTATCGGGACAGGGCTGGAGACCCAGTACTTC. It specifies CASSIGTGLETQYF.

This clone was detected many times. The chain combines TRBV20-1 with TRBJ1-2; D gene uncertain. Trimming removed 0 bases from V and 0 bases from J, with 11 bases in between. Per germline, CDR1 DFQATT and CDR2 SNEGSKA (reference sequence). The CDR3 is 15 amino acids. As DNA, the CDR3 is TGCAGTGCTAGAGATCTCCTGCCGGCTAACTATGGCTACACCTTC. Protein product: CSARDLLPANYGYTF.

The sample holds many counts of this clone. The V call is TRBV19, the J call TRBJ2-5; 9 nucleotides match TRBD2. The CDR3 sequence is 15 residues long. Unmatched junction bases numbered 1, after V lost 0 bases and J lost 2 bases. CDR1 and CDR2 (germline): LNHDA, SQIVND (reference sequence). CDR3 in amino acids: CASSIDLAGQETQYF. CDR3 nucleotide sequence: TGTGCCAGTAGTATAGATCTAGCGGGACAAGAGACCCAGTACTTC.

This clone has at least ten counts. The chain combines TRBV7-3 with TRBJ2-2; no clear D. Germline V CDR1 and CDR2: SGHTA, FQGTGA. The CDR3 consists of 15 residues. V was trimmed by 2 bases and J by 4 bases, leaving 11 bases between them. CDR3: CASSLSSPSTGELFF. CDR3 sequence (DNA): TGTGCCAGCAGCTTATCCTCCCCCTCCACCGGGGAGCTGTTTTTT. The complete variable domain, with remaining parts taken from reference TRBV7-3 and TRBJ2-2, reads GAGVSQTPSNKVTEKGKYVELRCDPISGHTALYWYRQSLGQGPEFLIYFQGTGAADDSGLPNDRFFAVRPEGSVSTLKIQRTERGDSAVYLCASSLSSPSTGELFFGEGSRLTVL.

There are a few counts of this clone. With a much larger clone just one base away, this may be a read error. Other DNA sequences from this sample encode an identical CDR3 as well. This chain links TRBV28 with TRBJ2-1; D ambiguous. V was pared by 2 bases and J by 12 bases, with 11 bases between. Germline CDR1 reads MDHEN; CDR2 reads SYDVKM. The CDR3 contains 12 residues. CDR3 coding DNA: TGTGCCAGCAGTTTAGCATTGGGGTGGCAGTTCTTC. It yields the protein CASSLALGWQFF.

This clone was counted ten times or more. Distinct nucleotide sequences in the sample also encode this CDR3. The V gene is TRBV7-8, the J gene TRBJ1-1; unclear D gene. With 1 base removed from V and 1 base from J, the gap between germline ends came to 7 bases. The CDR3 runs 14 residues. The germline gives CDR1 SGHVS, CDR2 FQNEAQ. The DNA of the CDR3 is TGTGCCAGCAGCTTAGTAGGGAGGAACACTGAAGCTTTCTTT. Amino acid sequence: CASSLVGRNTEAFF.

This clone came up many times. The rearrangement uses TRBV4-1 and TRBJ1-2, with D maybe TRBD1 (6 bases). Germline V CDR1 and CDR2: MGHRA, YSYEKL. Trimming shortened V by 0 bases and J by 5 bases, and 13 bases separated the two germline ends. The CDR3 length is 15 residues. The chain's CDR3 is CASSQEMQGRYGYTF. The CDR3 region has the DNA TGCGCCAGCAGCCAAGAGATGCAGGGGCGGTATGGCTACACCTTC.

This clone was recorded many times. The chain has TRBV3-1 and TRBJ1-1; 8 nucleotides align to TRBD1. Germline CDR1 is LGHDT and CDR2 is YNNKEL (reference sequence). CDR3 length: 14 amino acids. V trimming: 1 base; J trimming: 4 bases; junction bases outside the gene matches: 2. The CDR3 protein is CASSQATGGTEAFF. For the CDR3, the DNA is TGTGCCAGCAGCCAAGCCACAGGGGGCACTGAAGCTTTCTTT.

This clone was seen at least ten times. The rearrangement uses TRBV12-3 or TRBV12-4 and TRBJ1-4; D call uncertain. V lost 5 bases, J lost 3 bases, and 10 bases lay in between. The CDR3 is made up of 14 amino acids. The CDR3 is CASSEVGANEKLFF. The CDR3 coding sequence is TGTGCCAGCAGTGAAGTCGGAGCTAATGAAAAACTGTTTTTT.

The sample holds many counts of this clone. This chain links TRBV6-6 with TRBJ2-1, with TRBD2 matching 11 bases. The trim removed 5 bases at V and 7 bases at J, leaving 10 bases unmatched. The germline V gene encodes CDR1 MNHNY and CDR2 SVGAGI (reference sequence). This CDR3 has 16 amino acids. The CDR3: CASSPRVAGGGNEQFF. The CDR3, as DNA: TGTGCCAGCAGTCCTCGGGTAGCGGGGGGGGGAAATGAGCAGTTCTTC.

This clone was seen many times. The V call is TRBV12-5, the J call TRBJ2-6, with unresolved D. The CDR3 has 14 amino acids. The V gene's germline CDR1 is LGHNT and CDR2 FRNRAP. The V end lost 10 bases, the J end lost 0 bases, and 10 bases lay between the germline ends. As DNA, the CDR3 is TGTGCTACCCAGTCGGGCTCTGGGGCCAACGTCCTGACTTTC. Translated: CATQSGSGANVLTF.

This clone was counted ten times or more. The chain uses TRBV12-3 or TRBV12-4 and TRBJ2-7, with D hard to call. Trimming removed 6 bases at V and 6 bases at J, with 12 bases between. The CDR3 length is 12 residues. The CDR3 region has the DNA TGTGCCAGCAGCCAAAATGTGGGCGAGCAGTACTTC. Protein: CASSQNVGEQYF.

This clone was counted ten times or more. V gene TRBV20-1 combines with J gene TRBJ1-1; D perhaps matches TRBD1 (6 bases). The germline V gene encodes CDR1 DFQATT and CDR2 SNEGSKA (reference sequence). CDR3 size: 12 residues. Trimming removed 0 bases at V and 11 bases at J, with 13 bases between. The CDR3 DNA reads TGCAGTGCTAGAGATCCGGGGGCGGGGGCTTTCTTT. Residues: CSARDPGAGAFF.

In this sample, this clone turned up many times. This chain links TRBV6-1 with TRBJ1-4; D is uncertain. The ends were cut back, 2 bases at V and 3 bases at J, with 10 bases in the middle. Germline V CDR1 and CDR2: MNHNS, SASEGT. The CDR3 has 15 residues. The CDR3 sequence: CASSELTRPNEKLFF. The CDR3 DNA reads TGTGCCAGCAGTGAACTAACTCGGCCTAATGAAAAACTGTTTTTT.

This clone showed up many times. The chain employs TRBV24-1 and TRBJ2-1, with TRBD2 matching over 8 bases. After removal of 4 bases from V and 16 bases from J, the junction contained 11 bases not matched to a gene. CDR3 size: 13 residues. The germline V gene has CDR1 KGHDR and CDR2 SFDVKD. The CDR3 sequence: CATSEARTSFYFF. DNA for the CDR3: TGTGCCACCAGTGAGGCTAGGACTAGCTTTTATTTCTTC.

Points on this clone: This may be a read error, as it is one base from a much larger clone. The same CDR3 can be traced to other DNA sequences in this sample. The rearrangement joins TRBV9 to TRBJ2-3; D call uncertain. The germline gives CDR1 SGDLS, CDR2 YYNGEE. The CDR3 length is 13 residues. For the CDR3, the DNA is TGTGCCAGCAGTGTAGAGATGGACGGTACGCAGTATTTT. Its protein product is CASSVEMDGTQYF.

In this sample, this clone turned up many times. V and J are TRBV2 and TRBJ2-1; 8 bases agree with TRBD2. Germline V CDR1 and CDR2: SNHLY, FYNNEI. The V and J ends lost 4 bases and 5 bases, in that order; junction bases with no gene match: 7. The CDR3 runs 15 residues. The DNA for the CDR3 is TGTGCCAGCAGTGGGAGCGGGAGAACACACAATGAGCAGTTCTTC. Protein sequence: CASSGSGRTHNEQFF.

This clone was seen repeatedly, ten times or more. This sequence joins TRBV6-2 or TRBV6-3 and TRBJ2-3; 7 bases match TRBD2. Germline CDR1 MNHEY, CDR2 SVGEGT. V shed 4 bases, J shed 4 bases, and the junction held 8 bases outside the gene matches. There are 15 residues in the CDR3. This CDR3 reads CASSFRRLAPDTQYF. As DNA, the CDR3 is TGTGCCAGCAGTTTCCGCAGACTAGCCCCAGATACGCAGTATTTT.

This clone was found many times. V and J are TRBV28 and TRBJ2-2; 11 nucleotides align to TRBD2. The germline gives CDR1 MDHEN, CDR2 SYDVKM. This CDR3 comprises 15 residues. The ends lost 6 bases at V and 3 bases at J; junction bases unmatched: 3. The CDR3 sequence: CASRASGGYTGELFF. The CDR3 nucleotides read TGTGCCAGCAGAGCTAGCGGGGGGTACACCGGGGAGCTGTTTTTT. Full variable domain (rest looked up from reference TRBV28 and TRBJ2-2): DVKVTQSSRYLVKRTGEKVFLECVQDMDHENMFWYRQDPGLGLRLIYFSYDVKMKEKGDIPEGYSVSREKKERFSLILESASTNQTSMYLCASRASGGYTGELFFGEGSRLTVL.

This clone was found many times. This sequence joins TRBV6-1 and TRBJ1-4, with a weak D call TRBD1 (6 bases). The length of the CDR3 is 14 residues. With 4 bases removed from V and 7 bases from J, the gap between germline ends came to 13 bases. The germline gives CDR1 MNHNS, CDR2 SASEGT. CDR3 loop: CASSVGQGSEKLFF. The CDR3 region has the DNA TGTGCCAGCAGTGTGGGGCAGGGGAGTGAAAAACTGTTTTTT.

The chain links TRBV20-1 to TRBJ2-7; D gene unclear. This CDR3 region has 12 residues. CDR1 and CDR2 from the germline V gene are DFQATT and SNEGSKA (reference sequence). Trimming took 3 bases from V and 1 from J, leaving 7 bases between them. CDR3 amino acids: CSASPESYEQYF. CDR3 coding DNA: TGCAGTGCTAGCCCGGAATCCTACGAGCAGTACTTC.

This clone has more than one count but fewer than ten. The J gene is TRBJ2-5, the V gene TRBV20-1; D might be TRBD2 (6 bases). Germline V CDR1 and CDR2: DFQATT, SNEGSKA (reference sequence). The germline V and J ends were trimmed by 6 bases and 5 bases, with 13 bases remaining between them. This CDR3 is built from 12 residues. The CDR3 protein is CSAKLAGETQYF. The CDR3 nucleotides read TGCAGTGCCAAACTAGCTGGGGAGACCCAGTACTTC.